What follows are 29 T cell receptor beta chains derived from one specimen sequenced in a study of T cell responses to AZD1222 COVID-19 vaccine. Measured with immunoSEQ multiplex PCR; TCRdb has only the in-frame clones, and not every one. The table lists over 110,000 clones, about 92% of them singletons. The material sequenced was peripheral blood, taken on day 0 of AZD1222 vaccination. The receptor set was obtained from an adult in good health.

This clone occurred a few times. This chain uses TRBV2 with TRBJ1-6; D remains unclear. Trimming removed 8 bases from V and 2 bases from J, with 13 bases in between. The CDR3 extends over 15 amino acids. CDR1 and CDR2 (germline): SNHLY, FYNNEI. CDR3 DNA sequence: TGTGCCAGCGGTCGGGGAAGCCCCTATAATTCACCCCTCCACTTT. Protein product: CASGRGSPYNSPLHF.

The V call is TRBV9, the J call TRBJ1-2, with D possibly being TRBD1 (5 bases). Looked up from germline, CDR1 is SGDLS and CDR2 is YYNGEE. V shed 0 bases and J shed 2 bases, with 26 bases lying between them. CDR3 length: 20 amino acids. CDR3 sequence: CASSVDLDKLLDTSNYGYTF. The CDR3 coding sequence is TGTGCCAGCAGCGTAGATCTCGATAAATTGTTGGACACCAGCAACTATGGCTACACCTTC.

The chain recombines TRBV25-1 with TRBJ1-2; no reliable D call. This CDR3 is 14 amino acids long. Germline V gene sequence: CDR1 MGHDK, CDR2 SYGVNS. The V end lost 6 bases, the J end lost 1 base, and 12 bases lay between the germline ends. CDR3 amino acids: CASSFTQNNYGYTF. The CDR3 nucleotides are TGTGCCAGCAGCTTCACCCAGAATAACTATGGCTACACCTTC.

This chain links TRBV9 with TRBJ2-2; possible D gene TRBD2, 7 bases. V gave up 0 bases and J gave up 5 bases, with 14 bases separating them. The germline gives CDR1 SGDLS, CDR2 YYNGEE. The CDR3 is 16 residues long. DNA for the CDR3: TGTGCCAGCAGCGTAGCAGTAGGGGGAGGGACCGGGGAGCTGTTTTTT. It yields the protein CASSVAVGGGTGELFF.

This chain links TRBV7-9 with TRBJ2-5; D is possibly TRBD2 (5 bases). The CDR3 loop spans 13 amino acids. CDR1 and CDR2 from the germline V gene are SEHNR and FQNEAQ (reference sequence). Trimming left V 2 bases short and J 5 bases short, with 9 bases between. The CDR3 bases are TGTGCCAGCAGCTTATCACTAGGGGAGACCCAGTACTTC. It translates to CASSLSLGETQYF.

The J gene is TRBJ1-2, the V gene TRBV4-3; the match to TRBD1 covers 9 bases. This CDR3 contains 15 residues. CDR1 is LGHNA, CDR2 YSLEER, per germline. With 0 bases clipped from V and 8 bases from J, the junction kept 7 bases outside the gene matches. The CDR3 DNA is TGCGCCAGCAGCCAAGAAGGGACAGGGCGGAGCGGCTACACCTTC. It encodes CASSQEGTGRSGYTF.

CDR3 sequence reads: CASSLGARTDTQYF. The CDR3 DNA sequence: TGCGCCAGCAGTTTGGGGGCCCGCACAGATACGCAGTATTTT. The chain joins TRBV10-1 to TRBJ2-3; possibly TRBD1 for D (6 bases). Germline loops: CDR1 WNHNN, CDR2 SYGVQD (reference sequence). The CDR3 spans 14 residues. Between the trimmed V and J ends, which lost 5 bases and 1 base, there was a span of 10 bases.

The rearrangement uses TRBV27 and TRBJ2-2; 7 bases line up with TRBD2. Germline V gives CDR1 MNHEY, CDR2 SMNVEV (reference sequence). V dropped 4 bases and J dropped 4; count of bases not matched to a gene: 6. The CDR3 has 15 amino acids. CDR3 bases: TGTGCCAGCAGTTCCCGGGGAGGGACCACCGGGGAGCTGTTTTTT. Encoded protein: CASSSRGGTTGELFF.

The rearrangement links TRBV6-5 to TRBJ1-4; unclear D gene. Germline values: CDR1 MNHEY, CDR2 SVGAGI. The CDR3 is made up of 13 amino acids. V gave up 1 base and J gave up 8 bases, with 8 bases separating them. CDR3 loop: CASSYLSEEKLFF. The DNA for the CDR3 is TGTGCCAGCAGTTACTTGTCGGAAGAAAAACTGTTTTTT.

CDR3 residues: CASSSLQGGYTF. DNA of the CDR3: TGTGCCAGCAGCTCCCTTCAGGGTGGCTACACCTTC. This chain connects TRBV6-5 to TRBJ1-2; TRBD1 is a possible D gene (5 bases). V was trimmed by 6 bases and J by 7 bases, leaving 12 bases between them. Germline CDR1 and CDR2: MNHEY and SVGAGI. The CDR3 contains 12 residues.

This chain connects TRBV3-1 (or the pseudogene TRBV3-2) to TRBJ2-1, with D possibly called TRBD1 or TRBD2 (7 bases each). Trimming took off 2 bases at V and 6 bases at J, with 14 bases between the two ends. The germline V gene encodes CDR1 LGHDT and CDR2 YNNKEL (reference sequence). This CDR3 spans 15 amino acids. The CDR3 DNA reads as TGTGCCAGCAGCCAATCGGTCAGGGGGGGCAATGAGCAGTTCTTC. Amino acid sequence: CASSQSVRGGNEQFF.

The chain couples TRBV4-1 to TRBJ1-1, with D unclear. V lost 4 bases, J lost 3 bases, and 15 bases lay in between. Germline loops: CDR1 MGHRA, CDR2 YSYEKL. The CDR3 contains 15 residues. CDR3 nucleotides: TGCGCCAGCAGCCCCCAAATGCCGCATGACACTGAAGCTTTCTTT. This translates into CASSPQMPHDTEAFF.

The gene calls are TRBV19 and TRBJ1-1; D gene ambiguous. V dropped 7 bases and J dropped 5 bases, with 17 bases sitting between them. CDR3 size: 14 residues. Germline lookup yields CDR1 LNHDA and CDR2 SQIVND (reference sequence). The CDR3 DNA reads TGTGCCAGTACCCCTACGGGGAAGGGAACTGAAGCTTTCTTT. It encodes CASTPTGKGTEAFF.

This clone was observed at least ten times. The chain employs TRBV4-3 and TRBJ2-7; perhaps TRBD1 as D (6 bases). The CDR3 has 13 residues. Germline V CDR1 and CDR2: LGHNA, YSLEER. V lost 6 bases and J lost 4, with 13 bases in between. CDR3 nucleotide sequence: TGCGCCAGCAGTCGGGACACAGGATACGAGCAGTACTTC. It codes for CASSRDTGYEQYF.

This clone was counted once. The chain carries TRBV4-1 and TRBJ1-4; 10 nucleotides align to TRBD1. This CDR3 is built from 16 residues. The V segment lost 0 bases and the J segment 6 bases; nucleotides outside the gene matches: 4. CDR1 MGHRA and CDR2 YSYEKL come from the germline V gene. The CDR3 protein is CASSQDRTGGYEKLFF. CDR3 in DNA: TGCGCCAGCAGCCAAGATCGGACAGGGGGGTATGAAAAACTGTTTTTT.

The chain links TRBV7-9 to TRBJ2-2; D may be TRBD2 (6 bases). The CDR3 sequence is 15 residues long. The V gene lost 5 bases and the J gene lost 3 bases, with 13 bases spanning the gap. The germline gives CDR1 SEHNR, CDR2 FQNEAQ (reference sequence). CDR3 nucleotides: TGTGCCAGCAGCCCTCCGGGACTTTACACCGGGGAGCTGTTTTTT. This codes for CASSPPGLYTGELFF.

The chain couples TRBV19 to TRBJ2-1, with 8 bases identical to TRBD2. CDR1 LNHDA and CDR2 SQIVND come from the germline V gene (reference sequence). V was clipped by 6 bases and J by 2 bases; unmatched bases: 6. The CDR3 loop spans 15 amino acids. The CDR3 bases are TGTGCCAGTAGCCGGGGGGGGAGAACCTACAATGAGCAGTTCTTC. The encoded protein is CASSRGGRTYNEQFF.

The chain has TRBV5-1 and TRBJ1-6; D possibly corresponds to TRBD1 (6 bases). This CDR3 has 16 amino acids. Germline lookup yields CDR1 SGHRS and CDR2 YFSETQ. The germline V and J ends were trimmed by 3 bases and 5 bases, with 15 bases remaining between them. The CDR3 spells CASSSYGTRNNSPLHF. Written as DNA, the CDR3 is TGCGCCAGCAGCTCTTATGGGACACGGAATAATTCACCCCTCCACTTT.

The chain has TRBV4-3 and TRBJ2-2; 8 bases line up with TRBD2. This CDR3 region has 17 residues. Germline CDR1 reads LGHNA; CDR2 reads YSLEER. V shed 0 bases, J shed 5 bases, and the junction held 8 bases outside the gene matches. CDR3 amino acids: CASSQDLVAGTTGELFF. The CDR3 bases are TGCGCCAGCAGCCAAGATCTGGTAGCGGGAACGACCGGGGAGCTGTTTTTT.

The chain recombines TRBV10-2 with TRBJ2-1; D unresolved. CDR3 length: 13 amino acids. The V end lost 4 bases, the J end lost 4 bases, and 8 bases lay between the germline ends. The germline gives CDR1 WSHSY, CDR2 SAAADI. The CDR3 here is CASSVTGYNEQFF. CDR3 sequence (DNA): TGCGCCAGCAGTGTCACGGGTTACAATGAGCAGTTCTTC.

The rearrangement joins TRBV6-5 to TRBJ1-1, with D possibly being TRBD1 (5 bases). This CDR3 has 15 amino acids. V lost 0 bases and J lost 3, with 11 bases in between. Germline CDR1 and CDR2: MNHEY and SVGAGI. The CDR3 sequence is CASSYSGETDTEAFF. Written as DNA, the CDR3 is TGTGCCAGCAGTTACTCAGGGGAAACCGACACTGAAGCTTTCTTT.

The chain uses TRBV19 and TRBJ2-1, with D uncertain. CDR3 size: 14 residues. V was shortened by 1 base and J by 0 bases, with 4 bases between the two germline ends. CDR1 LNHDA and CDR2 SQIVND come from the germline V gene (reference sequence). The CDR3: CASSIGSSYNEQFF. In DNA, the CDR3 is TGTGCCAGTAGTATAGGGAGCTCCTACAATGAGCAGTTCTTC.

There are many counts of this clone. V usage is TRBV7-2 and J usage is TRBJ2-7; tentatively, D is TRBD1 or TRBD2 (5 bases each). Trimming took off 5 bases at V and 9 bases at J, with 14 bases between the two ends. In germline, CDR1 is SGHTA, CDR2 FQGNSA. The CDR3 loop spans 12 amino acids. CDR3 nucleotide sequence: TGTGCCAGCAGCATCGGGACCATGGGGCAGTACTTC. This translates into CASSIGTMGQYF.

The gene calls are TRBV5-1 and TRBJ2-7; TRBD1 agrees at 8 bases. Looked up from germline, CDR1 is SGHRS and CDR2 is YFSETQ. V lost 4 bases, J lost 2 bases, and 8 bases stayed unmatched. This CDR3 contains 15 residues. The CDR3 DNA reads as TGCGCCAGCAGCCCTCAGGGGGCCTTCACCTACGAGCAGTACTTC. Translated: CASSPQGAFTYEQYF.

V and J are TRBV7-2 and TRBJ2-7, with a tentative D call TRBD1 (5 bases). The V end lost 6 bases, the J end lost 1 base, and 13 bases lay between the germline ends. The CDR3 extends over 14 amino acids. Per the germline V gene, CDR1 is SGHTA and CDR2 is FQGNSA. The CDR3 DNA is TGTGCCAGCAGTTTCCTAGGGGTTTCCTACGAGCAGTACTTC. Translated: CASSFLGVSYEQYF.

This chain connects TRBV3-1 (or the pseudogene TRBV3-2) to TRBJ1-1, with 8 bases identical to TRBD1. This CDR3 has 14 residues. The ends lost 4 bases at V and 2 bases at J; junction bases unmatched: 3. Germline CDR1 LGHDT, CDR2 YNNKEL (reference sequence). The CDR3 is CASSRQGANTEAFF. CDR3 in DNA: TGTGCCAGCAGCCGGCAGGGGGCCAACACTGAAGCTTTCTTT.

The chain recombines TRBV6-2 or TRBV6-3 with TRBJ1-2; TRBD1 matches at 9 bases. CDR1 is MNHEY and CDR2 is SVGEGT in the germline V gene. The length of the CDR3 is 14 residues. J was trimmed by 6 bases and V by 6 bases; bases with no gene match: 8. The CDR3 region is CASSRNRGRDGYTF. The CDR3 bases are TGTGCCAGCAGCCGGAACAGGGGGCGTGATGGCTACACCTTC.

The chain is built from TRBV11-2 and TRBJ2-3; D not resolved. The CDR3 extends over 13 amino acids. The ends were cut back, 0 bases at V and 6 bases at J, with 7 bases in the middle. Germline V lookup: CDR1 SGHAT, CDR2 FQNNGV. CDR3 DNA sequence: TGTGCCAGCAGCTTAGATCGTCTGGATACGCAGTATTTT. Protein product: CASSLDRLDTQYF.

The rearrangement uses TRBV29-1 and TRBJ2-7; D ambiguous. CDR1 SQVTM and CDR2 ANQGSEA come from the germline V gene. This CDR3 has 12 residues. Trimming pared 3 bases from V and 4 bases from J, leaving 10 bases between. CDR3 sequence reads: CSVEENGYEQYF. Here the CDR3 DNA reads TGCAGCGTTGAGGAAAATGGTTACGAGCAGTACTTC.